Sequencing of this TCR beta chain was carried out in a study of blood T cell repertoires in COVID-19. Only in-frame clones appear in the TCRdb table, and some are missing; sequencing was by immunoSEQ multiplex PCR. Among hundreds of thousands of clones listed, 70% to 90% were seen once. The CDR3 has 13 amino acids. Germline CDR1 and CDR2: DFQATT and SNEGSKA (reference sequence). Deletions cut 3 bases from V and 5 bases from J, with 11 bases between. The sequencing input was peripheral blood. This chain links TRBV20-1 with TRBJ1-5, with D possibly being TRBD1 (5 bases). The TCR sequence derives from a human donor in a cohort sampled during active COVID-19. CDR3 amino acids: CSASSGAHQPQHF. The CDR3 nucleotides are TGCAGTGCTAGTAGCGGGGCTCATCAGCCCCAGCATTTT.